This paragraph covers one T cell receptor (beta chain) sequence. Treatment noted: randomized to nivolumab then ipilimumab (arm A) or the reverse (arm B). This sample was included in a study of sequential checkpoint blockade in melanoma. TCRdb keeps only in-frame clones here, not all; method: immunoSEQ multiplex PCR. The sample has 12,000 or so clones; 82% are singletons. The CDR3 is made up of 14 amino acids. Between the trimmed V and J ends, which lost 4 bases and 2 bases, there was a span of 12 bases. Germline V gene data show CDR1 as MNHNS and CDR2 as SASEGT. The sequenced sample was CD8+ T cells sorted from blood (inferred from file names), obtained from a patient given nivolumab and ipilimumab in sequence. The TCR was taken from a human donor with melanoma. The chain joins TRBV6-1 to TRBJ2-7; possible D gene TRBD1, 5 bases. In DNA form, the CDR3 reads TGTGCCAGCAGTGTCTATCAGGGTCCCTACGAGCAGTACTTC. This codes for CASSVYQGPYEQYF.